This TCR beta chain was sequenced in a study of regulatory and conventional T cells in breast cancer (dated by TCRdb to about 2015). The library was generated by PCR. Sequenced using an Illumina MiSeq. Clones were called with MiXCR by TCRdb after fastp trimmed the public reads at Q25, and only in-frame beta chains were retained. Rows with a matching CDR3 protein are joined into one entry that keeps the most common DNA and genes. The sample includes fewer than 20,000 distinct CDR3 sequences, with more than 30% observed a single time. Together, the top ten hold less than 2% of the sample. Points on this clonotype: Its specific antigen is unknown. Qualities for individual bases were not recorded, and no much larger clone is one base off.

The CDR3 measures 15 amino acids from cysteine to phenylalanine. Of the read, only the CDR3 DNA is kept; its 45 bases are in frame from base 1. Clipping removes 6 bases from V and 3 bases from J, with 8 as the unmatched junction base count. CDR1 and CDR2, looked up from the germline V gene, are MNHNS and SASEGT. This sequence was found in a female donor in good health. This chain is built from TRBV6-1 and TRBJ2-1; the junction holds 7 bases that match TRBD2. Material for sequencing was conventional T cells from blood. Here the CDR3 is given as CASSFSGCVYNEQFF. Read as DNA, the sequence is TGTGCCAGCAGCTTTAGCGGGTGCGTCTACAATGAGCAGTTCTTC.